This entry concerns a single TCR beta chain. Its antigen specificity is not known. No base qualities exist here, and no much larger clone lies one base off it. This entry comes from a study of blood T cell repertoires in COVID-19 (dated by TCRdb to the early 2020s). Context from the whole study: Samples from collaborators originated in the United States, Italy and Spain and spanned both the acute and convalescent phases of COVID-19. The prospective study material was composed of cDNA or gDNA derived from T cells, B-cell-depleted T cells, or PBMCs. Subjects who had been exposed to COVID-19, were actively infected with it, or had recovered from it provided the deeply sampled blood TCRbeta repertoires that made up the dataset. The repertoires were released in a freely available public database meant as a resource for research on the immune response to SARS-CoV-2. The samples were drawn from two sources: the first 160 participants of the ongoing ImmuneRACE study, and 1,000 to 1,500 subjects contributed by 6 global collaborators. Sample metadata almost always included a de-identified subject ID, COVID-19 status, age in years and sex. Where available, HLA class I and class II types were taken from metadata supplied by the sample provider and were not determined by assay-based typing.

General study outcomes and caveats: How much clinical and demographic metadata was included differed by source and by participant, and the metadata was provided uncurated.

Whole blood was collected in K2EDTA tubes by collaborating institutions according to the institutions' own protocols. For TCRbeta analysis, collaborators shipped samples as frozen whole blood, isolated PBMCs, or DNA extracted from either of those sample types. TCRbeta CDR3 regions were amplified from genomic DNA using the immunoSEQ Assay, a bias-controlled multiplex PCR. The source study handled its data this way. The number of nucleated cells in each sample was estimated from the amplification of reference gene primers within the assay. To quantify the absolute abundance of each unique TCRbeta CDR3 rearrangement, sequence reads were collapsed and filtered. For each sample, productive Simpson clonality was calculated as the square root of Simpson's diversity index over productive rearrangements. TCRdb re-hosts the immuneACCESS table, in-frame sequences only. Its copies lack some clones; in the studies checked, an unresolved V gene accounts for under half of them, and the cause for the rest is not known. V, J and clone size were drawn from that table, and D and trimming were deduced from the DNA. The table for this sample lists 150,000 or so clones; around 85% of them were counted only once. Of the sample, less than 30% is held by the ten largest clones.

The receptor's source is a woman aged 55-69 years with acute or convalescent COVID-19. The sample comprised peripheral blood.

At the DNA level, the sequence is TGTGCCAGCAGCTGCCCCGGGACATCGGGAAACACCATATATTTT. Its protein product is CASSCPGTSGNTIYF. The chain is assembled from TRBV11-3 and TRBJ1-3, and the D gene may be TRBD1, 6 bases matching. The germline V gene sets CDR1 to SGHNT and CDR2 to YENEEA. The CDR3 runs 15 residues from the cysteine to the phenylalanine. The sequence is cut down to CDR3 DNA, 45 bases in frame from base 1. V is pared back by 4 bases and J by 4 bases, with 14 bases lying between the germline termini.